The T cell receptor beta chain under discussion was sequenced for a study of cytomegalovirus exposure and HLA in healthy donors. The PCR contained 60 Vbeta and 13 Jbeta primers. Clones were read by immunoSEQ multiplex PCR, and TCRdb kept only the in-frame ones, dropping some. The data hold 100,000 or so clones, with roughly four fifths observed a single time. Only one count was recorded for this clone. Sequence at one end of the junction differs from germline and may be a read error. Material: PBMCs. The sequence was collected from a male donor in good health and CMV-seropositive.

The CDR3 loop reads CATQGAALEANDGYTF. The CDR3 DNA follows: TGTGCCACCCAGGGGGCAGCCCTCGAGGCTAACGATGGCTACACCTTC. The genes are TRBV28 and TRBJ1-2; 8 bases are shared with TRBD1. This CDR3 comprises 16 residues. Germline lookup yields CDR1 MDHEN and CDR2 SYDVKM.